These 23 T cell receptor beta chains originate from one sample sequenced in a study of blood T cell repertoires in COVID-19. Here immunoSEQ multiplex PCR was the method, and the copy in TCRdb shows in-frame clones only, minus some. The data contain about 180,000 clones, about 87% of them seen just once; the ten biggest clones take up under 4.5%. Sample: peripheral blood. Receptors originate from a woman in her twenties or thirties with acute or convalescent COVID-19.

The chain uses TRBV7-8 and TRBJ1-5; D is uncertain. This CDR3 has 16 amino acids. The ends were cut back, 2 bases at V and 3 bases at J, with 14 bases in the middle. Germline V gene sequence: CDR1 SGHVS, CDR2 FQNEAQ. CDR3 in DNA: TGTGCCAGCAGCTTAATAGAGGCCAGCCTCAATCAGCCCCAGCATTTT. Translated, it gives CASSLIEASLNQPQHF.

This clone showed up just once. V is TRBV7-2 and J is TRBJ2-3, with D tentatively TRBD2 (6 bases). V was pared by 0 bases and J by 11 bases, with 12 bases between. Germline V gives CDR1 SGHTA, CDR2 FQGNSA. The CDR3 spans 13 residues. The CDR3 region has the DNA TGTGCCAGCAGCTTAGCGGGACTGGGGATGCAGTATTTT. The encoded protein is CASSLAGLGMQYF. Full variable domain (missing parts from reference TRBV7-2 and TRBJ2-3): GAGVSQSPSNKVTEKGKDVELRCDPISGHTALYWYRQSLGQGLEFLIYFQGNSAPDKSGLPSDRFSAERTGGSVSTLTIQRTQQEDSAVYLCASSLAGLGMQYFGPGTRLTVL.

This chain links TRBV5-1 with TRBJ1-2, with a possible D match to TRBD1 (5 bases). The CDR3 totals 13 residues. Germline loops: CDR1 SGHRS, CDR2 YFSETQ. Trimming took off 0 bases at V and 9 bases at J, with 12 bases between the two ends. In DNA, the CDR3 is TGCGCCAGCAGCTTGGAAGGGGCGAAAAGCTACACCTTC. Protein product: CASSLEGAKSYTF.

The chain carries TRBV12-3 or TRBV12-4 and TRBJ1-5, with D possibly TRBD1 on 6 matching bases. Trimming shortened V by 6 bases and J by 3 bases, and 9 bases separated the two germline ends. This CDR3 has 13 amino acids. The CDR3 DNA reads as TGTGCCAGCAGGGGGGACAACAATCAGCCCCAGCATTTT. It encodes CASRGDNNQPQHF.

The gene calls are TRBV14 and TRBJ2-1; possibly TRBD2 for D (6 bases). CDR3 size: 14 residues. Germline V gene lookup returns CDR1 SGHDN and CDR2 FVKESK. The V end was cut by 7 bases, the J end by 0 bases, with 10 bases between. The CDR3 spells CASTRGSSYNEQFF. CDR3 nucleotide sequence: TGTGCCAGCACGCGGGGTAGCTCCTACAATGAGCAGTTCTTC.

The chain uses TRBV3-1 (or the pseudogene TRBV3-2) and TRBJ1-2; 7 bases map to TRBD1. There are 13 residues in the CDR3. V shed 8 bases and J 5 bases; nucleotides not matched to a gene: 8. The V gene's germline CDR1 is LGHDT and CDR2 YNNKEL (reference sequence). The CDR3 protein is CASGSLTGYGYTF. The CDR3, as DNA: TGTGCCAGCGGCTCGCTGACAGGGTATGGCTACACCTTC.

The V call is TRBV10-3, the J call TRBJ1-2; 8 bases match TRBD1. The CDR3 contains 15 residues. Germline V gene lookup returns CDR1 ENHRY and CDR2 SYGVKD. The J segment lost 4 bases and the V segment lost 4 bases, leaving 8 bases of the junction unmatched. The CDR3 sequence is CAISGSDRGAYGYTF. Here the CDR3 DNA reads TGTGCCATCAGTGGTAGTGACAGGGGCGCCTATGGCTACACCTTC.

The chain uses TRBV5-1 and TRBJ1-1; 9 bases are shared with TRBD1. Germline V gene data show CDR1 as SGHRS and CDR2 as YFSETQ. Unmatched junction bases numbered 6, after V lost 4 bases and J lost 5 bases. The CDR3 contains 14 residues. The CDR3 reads CASSLGQGLTEAFF. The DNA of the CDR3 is TGCGCCAGCAGCCTGGGACAGGGTTTAACTGAAGCTTTCTTT.

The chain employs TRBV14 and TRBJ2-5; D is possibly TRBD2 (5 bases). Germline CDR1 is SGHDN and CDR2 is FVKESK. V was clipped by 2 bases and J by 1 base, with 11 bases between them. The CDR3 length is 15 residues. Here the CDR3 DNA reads TGTGCCAGCAGCCAATTTACGGGATTCCAAGAGACCCAGTACTTC. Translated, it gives CASSQFTGFQETQYF.

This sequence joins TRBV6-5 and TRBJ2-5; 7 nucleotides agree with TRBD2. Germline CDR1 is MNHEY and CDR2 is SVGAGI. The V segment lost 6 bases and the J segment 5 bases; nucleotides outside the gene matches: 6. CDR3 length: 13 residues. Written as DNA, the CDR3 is TGTGCCAGCAGCGCTGGGGAGGGCGAGACCCAGTACTTC. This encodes CASSAGEGETQYF.

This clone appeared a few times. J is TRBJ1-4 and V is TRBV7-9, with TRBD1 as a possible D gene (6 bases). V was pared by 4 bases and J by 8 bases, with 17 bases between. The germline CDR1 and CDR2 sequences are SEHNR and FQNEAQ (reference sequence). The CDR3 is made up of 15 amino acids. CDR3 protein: CASSSLDGGLEKLFF. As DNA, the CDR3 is TGTGCCAGCAGCTCCTTGGATGGGGGCTTAGAAAAACTGTTTTTT.

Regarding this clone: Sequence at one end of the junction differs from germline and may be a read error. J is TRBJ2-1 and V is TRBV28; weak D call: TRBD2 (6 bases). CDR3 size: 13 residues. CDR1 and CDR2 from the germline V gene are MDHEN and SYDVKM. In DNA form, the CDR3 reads TGTGCCAGCAGTTTCCCCGCGCTAGCGAGTAAGGTCTTC. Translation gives CASSFPALASKVF.

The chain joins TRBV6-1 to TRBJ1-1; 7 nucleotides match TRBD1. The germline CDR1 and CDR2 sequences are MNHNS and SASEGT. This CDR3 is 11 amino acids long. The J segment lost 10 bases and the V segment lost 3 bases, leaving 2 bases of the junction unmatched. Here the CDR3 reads CASSEYRGAFF. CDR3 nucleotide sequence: TGTGCCAGCAGTGAGTACAGGGGAGCTTTCTTT.

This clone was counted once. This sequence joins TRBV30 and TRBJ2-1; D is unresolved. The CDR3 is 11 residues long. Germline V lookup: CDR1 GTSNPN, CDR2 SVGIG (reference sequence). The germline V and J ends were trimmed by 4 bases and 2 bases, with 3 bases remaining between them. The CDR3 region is CAWTAYNEQFF. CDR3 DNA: TGTGCCTGGACGGCCTACAATGAGCAGTTCTTC.

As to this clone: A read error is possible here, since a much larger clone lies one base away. The CDR3 sequence is CASSLEGASGELFF. The CDR3 DNA sequence: TGCGCCAGCAGCTTGGAGGGGGCGTCCGGGGAGCTGTTTTTT. The J gene is TRBJ2-2, the V gene TRBV5-1; 7 bases match TRBD1. CDR3 length: 14 amino acids. Germline CDR1 and CDR2: SGHRS and YFSETQ. V shed 0 bases, J shed 6 bases, and the junction held 2 bases outside the gene matches.

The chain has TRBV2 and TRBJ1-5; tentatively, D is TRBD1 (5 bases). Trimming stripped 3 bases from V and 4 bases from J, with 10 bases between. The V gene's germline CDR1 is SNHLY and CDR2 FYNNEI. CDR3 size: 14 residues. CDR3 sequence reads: CASSEGQRNQPQHF. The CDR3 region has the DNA TGTGCCAGCAGTGAGGGGCAGCGTAATCAGCCCCAGCATTTT.

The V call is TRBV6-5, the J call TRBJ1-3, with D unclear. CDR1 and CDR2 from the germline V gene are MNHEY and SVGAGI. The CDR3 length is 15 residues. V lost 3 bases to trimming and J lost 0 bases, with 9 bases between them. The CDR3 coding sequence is TGTGCCAGCAGTTATTCGGGGTACTCTGGAAACACCATATATTTT. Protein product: CASSYSGYSGNTIYF.

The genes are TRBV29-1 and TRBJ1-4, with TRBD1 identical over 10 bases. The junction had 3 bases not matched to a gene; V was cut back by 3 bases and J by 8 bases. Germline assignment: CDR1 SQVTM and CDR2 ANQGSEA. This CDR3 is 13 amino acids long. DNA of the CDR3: TGCAGCGTTGAGGGACAGGGGTACGAAAAACTGTTTTTT. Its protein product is CSVEGQGYEKLFF.

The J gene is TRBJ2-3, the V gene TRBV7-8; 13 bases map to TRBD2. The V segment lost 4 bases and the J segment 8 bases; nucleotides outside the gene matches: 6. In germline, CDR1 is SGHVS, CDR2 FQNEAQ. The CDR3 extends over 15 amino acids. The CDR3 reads CASSSGTSGMGTQYF. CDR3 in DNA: TGTGCCAGCAGCTCCGGGACTAGCGGGATGGGTACGCAGTATTTT.

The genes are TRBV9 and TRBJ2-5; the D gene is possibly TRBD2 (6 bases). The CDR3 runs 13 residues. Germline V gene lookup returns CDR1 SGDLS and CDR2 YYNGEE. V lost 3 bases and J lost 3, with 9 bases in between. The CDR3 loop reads CASSDSGKETQYF. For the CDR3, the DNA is TGTGCCAGCAGCGATAGCGGAAAAGAGACCCAGTACTTC.

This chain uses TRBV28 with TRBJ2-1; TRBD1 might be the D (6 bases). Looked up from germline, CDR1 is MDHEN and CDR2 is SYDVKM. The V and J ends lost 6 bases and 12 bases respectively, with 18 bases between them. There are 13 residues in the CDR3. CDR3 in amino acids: CASSTTRQVPQFF. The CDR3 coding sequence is TGTGCCAGCAGCACCACCCGACAGGTCCCGCAGTTCTTC.

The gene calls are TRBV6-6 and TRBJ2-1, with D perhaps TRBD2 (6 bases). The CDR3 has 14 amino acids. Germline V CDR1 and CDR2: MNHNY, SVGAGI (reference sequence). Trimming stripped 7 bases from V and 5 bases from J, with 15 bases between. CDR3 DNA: TGTGCCAGCAAGGAGGGAGTAAGTCACAATGAGCAGTTCTTC. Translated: CASKEGVSHNEQFF.

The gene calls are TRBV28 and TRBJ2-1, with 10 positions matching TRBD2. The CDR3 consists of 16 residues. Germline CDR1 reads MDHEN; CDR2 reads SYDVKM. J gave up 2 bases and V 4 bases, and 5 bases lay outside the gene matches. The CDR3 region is CASSSASGSTYNEQFF. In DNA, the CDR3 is TGTGCCAGCAGTTCGGCTAGCGGGAGCACCTACAATGAGCAGTTCTTC.